This T cell receptor beta chain was recorded in a study of T cells in Graves' hyperthyroidism and ophthalmopathy. From RNA transcripts, TCR beta CDR3 regions were amplified. HTBI primers drove first-round RT-PCR of the TCR CDR3. TCRdb fed the multiplex PCR reads into MiXCR, producing one record per CDR3 protein. The sample comprises around 580,000 distinct CDR3 sequences, approximately 44% of which are singletons, and 7.5% to 8.5% rests with the top ten. The CDR3 covers 12 residues. With V trimmed by 2 bases and J by 8 bases, 2 bases remained unmatched. In germline, CDR1 is MNHEY, CDR2 SVGEGT. This clonotype was observed many times. The antigen is unknown. Study observations and caveats: Through a model of 13 V-J features, ophthalmopathy was separated from stable hyperthyroidism.

This chain uses TRBV6-2 or TRBV6-3 with TRBJ1-1; 7 nucleotides line up with TRBD1. Sequenced material: peripheral blood or thyroid tissue (not recorded which). The TCR sequence derives from a woman younger than 30 with Graves' hyperthyroidism. The chain's CDR3 is CASSYTGQEAFF. The CDR3 nucleotides read TGTGCCAGCAGTTACACGGGACAGGAAGCTTTCTTT.